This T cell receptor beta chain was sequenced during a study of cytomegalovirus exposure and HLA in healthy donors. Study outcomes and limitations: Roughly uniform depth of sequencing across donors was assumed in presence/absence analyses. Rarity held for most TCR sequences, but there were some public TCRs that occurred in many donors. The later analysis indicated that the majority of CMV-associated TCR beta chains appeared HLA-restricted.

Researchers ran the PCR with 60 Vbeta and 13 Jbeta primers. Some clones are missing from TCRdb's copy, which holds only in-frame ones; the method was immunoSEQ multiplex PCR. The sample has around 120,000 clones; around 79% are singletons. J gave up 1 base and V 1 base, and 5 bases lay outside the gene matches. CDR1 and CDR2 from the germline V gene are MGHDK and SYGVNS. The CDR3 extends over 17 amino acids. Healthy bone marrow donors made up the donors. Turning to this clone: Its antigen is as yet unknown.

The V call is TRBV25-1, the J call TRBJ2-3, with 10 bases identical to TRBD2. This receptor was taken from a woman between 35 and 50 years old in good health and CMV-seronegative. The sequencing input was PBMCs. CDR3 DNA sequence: TGTGCCAGCAGTGAATCGACGGGGACTAGCGGCACAGATACGCAGTATTTT. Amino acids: CASSESTGTSGTDTQYF.